Sequencing of this TCR beta chain was carried out in a study of response to subunit inactivated influenza vaccine. The CDR3 consists of 16 residues. The V gene's germline CDR1 is MNHEY and CDR2 SVGAGI. V trimming: 0 bases; J trimming: 3 bases; junction bases outside the gene matches: 5. TCRdb reprocessed the RT-PCR reads with MiXCR, giving one entry per CDR3 protein. Of about 610,000 distinct CDR3 sequences in the sample, less than 15% were seen once. The gene calls are TRBV6-5 and TRBJ2-1; 7 nucleotides agree with TRBD1. The starting material was PBMCs from blood, obtained about 11 days after vaccination. The sequence derives from a man aged 50-59 years who received an inactivated influenza vaccine. CDR3 sequence: CASSYSSRQGYNEQFF. The CDR3 DNA follows: TGTGCCAGCAGTTACTCGTCGAGACAGGGCTACAATGAGCAGTTCTTC.